This T cell receptor (beta chain) was found in a study of cytomegalovirus exposure and HLA in healthy donors. Study-wide findings and caveats: Most TCR beta V segments were productive about 87% or about 30% of the time in an earlier analysis. Most subjects' HLA-A and HLA-B alleles were reportedly predicted from TCR beta sequences.

Donors were nominally healthy when sampled, though unrecorded immune exposures were likely. Comment on this clone: Its target is not known.

Trimming removed 4 bases at V and 1 base at J, with 13 bases between. The CDR3 has 15 amino acids. Germline loops: CDR1 MGHRA, CDR2 YSYEKL. The PCR made use of 60 Vbeta and 13 Jbeta primers. The protocol was immunoSEQ multiplex PCR, while the TCRdb copy is restricted to in-frame clones and leaves out a portion. In the table there are fewer than 150,000 clones, about 82% of which are singletons. The chain has TRBV4-1 and TRBJ1-1; D perhaps matches TRBD1 (6 bases). Sequencing was performed on PBMCs. The receptor comes from a man aged 30 to 45 in good health. The CDR3 is CASSPWRRGNTEAFF. CDR3 DNA: TGCGCCAGCAGCCCTTGGCGCAGGGGGAACACTGAAGCTTTCTTT.